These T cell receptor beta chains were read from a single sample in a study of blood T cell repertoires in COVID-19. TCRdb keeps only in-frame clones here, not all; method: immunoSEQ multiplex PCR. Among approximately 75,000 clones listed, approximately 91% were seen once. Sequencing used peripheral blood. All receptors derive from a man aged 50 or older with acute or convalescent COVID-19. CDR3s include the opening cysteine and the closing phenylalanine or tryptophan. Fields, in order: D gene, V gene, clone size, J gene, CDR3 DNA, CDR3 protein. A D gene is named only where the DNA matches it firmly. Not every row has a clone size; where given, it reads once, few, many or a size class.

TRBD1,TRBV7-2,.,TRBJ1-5,TGTGCCAGCAGCTTAGCAGACAGGGAATGGCAGCCCCAGCATTTT,CASSLADREWQPQHF
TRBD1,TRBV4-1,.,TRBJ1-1,TGCGCCAGCAGCCAAGGAATACTCCGGGACAGGAACACTGAAGCTTTCTTT,CASSQGILRDRNTEAFF
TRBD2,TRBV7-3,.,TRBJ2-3,TGTGCCAGCAGCTGGACTAGCGGGGGAAGCACAGATACGCAGTATTTT,CASSWTSGGSTDTQYF
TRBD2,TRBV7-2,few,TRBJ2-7,TGTGCCAGCAGCTCCAGGACTAGCGGGGGGCGCTACGAGCAGTACTTC,CASSSRTSGGRYEQYF
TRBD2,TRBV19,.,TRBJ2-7,TGTGCCAGTAGTCTTGGGACTAGCGGGGCCGGCGAGCAGTACTTC,CASSLGTSGAGEQYF
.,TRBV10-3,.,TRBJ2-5,TGTGCCATCAGTGACAGGGAACAGACCCAGTACTTC,CAISDREQTQYF
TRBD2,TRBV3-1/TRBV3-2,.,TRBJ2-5,TGTGCCAGCAGCCAAGCGTTCAGCGGGGGTCTCGGGGAGACCCAGTACTTC,CASSQAFSGGLGETQYF
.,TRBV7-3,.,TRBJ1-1,TGTGCCAGCAGCTTAGGACAGACCAACACTGAAGCTTTCTTT,CASSLGQTNTEAFF
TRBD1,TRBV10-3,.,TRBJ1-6,TGTGCCATCAGTAGGGACAGGGACAATTCACCCCTCCACTTT,CAISRDRDNSPLHF
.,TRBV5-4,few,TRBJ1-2,TGTGCCAGCAGCCGAGGGGGGGGCAACTATGGCTACACCTTC,CASSRGGGNYGYTF
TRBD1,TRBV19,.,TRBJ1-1,TGTGCCAGTAGAACAGGGGGTAACACTGAAGCTTTCTTT,CASRTGGNTEAFF
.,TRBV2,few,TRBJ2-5,TGTGCCAGCATCATCGCGACGGGAGAGACCCAGTACTTC,CASIIATGETQYF
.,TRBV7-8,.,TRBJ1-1,TGTGCCAGCAGCTACGAACCTTCAGGCACTGAAGCTTTCTTT,CASSYEPSGTEAFF
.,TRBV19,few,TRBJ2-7,TGTGCCAGTAGTACACCACAGGGATTCCCCTCCGAGCAGTACTTC,CASSTPQGFPSEQYF
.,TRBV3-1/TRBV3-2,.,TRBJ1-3,TGTGCCAGCGCTCGAGACAGAAGCTCTGGAAACACCATATATTTT,CASARDRSSGNTIYF
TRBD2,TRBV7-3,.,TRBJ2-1,TGTGCCAGCAGCTCCCAACCCCTTTTGGGGACTAGCGGGGGGGCCTACAATGAGCAGTTCTTC,CASSSQPLLGTSGGAYNEQFF
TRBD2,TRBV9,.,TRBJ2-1,TGTGCCAGCAGCGTAGCCAAAAGCAGGGTGGGAGGGTACAATGAGCAGTTCTTC,CASSVAKSRVGGYNEQFF
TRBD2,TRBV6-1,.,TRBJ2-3,TGTGCCAGCAGTGAACTGGCGGGGGGGCTCGGGGGCACAGATACGCAGTATTTT,CASSELAGGLGGTDTQYF
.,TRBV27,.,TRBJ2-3,TGTGCCAGCATGAGGACAGATACGCAGTATTTT,CASMRTDTQYF
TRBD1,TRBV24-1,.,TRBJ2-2,TGTGCCACCAGGGGACAGGTCCCGAACACCGGGGAGCTGTTTTTT,CATRGQVPNTGELFF
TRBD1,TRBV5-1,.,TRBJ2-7,TGCGCCAGCAGCTGGGGAGCCAGGGGGCAAGCCTACGAGCAGTACTTC,CASSWGARGQAYEQYF
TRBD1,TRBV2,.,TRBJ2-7,TGTGCCAGCAGTGGGGACAGGGGGATTTTCGAGCAGTACTTC,CASSGDRGIFEQYF
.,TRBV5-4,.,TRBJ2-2,TGTGCCAGCAGCTTGTCCGGGGACGGGGAGCTGTTTTTT,CASSLSGDGELFF
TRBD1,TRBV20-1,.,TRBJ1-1,TGCAGTGCTAGTCAGGGGGCAGCTGAAGCTTTCTTT,CSASQGAAEAFF
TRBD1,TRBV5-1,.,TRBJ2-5,TGCGCCAGCTCCCCGGGACAGGGGTGGGAGACCCAGTACTTC,CASSPGQGWETQYF
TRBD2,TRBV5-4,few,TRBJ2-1,TGTGCCAGCAGCTTATGGCGGGGGGGTAATTACAATGAGCAGTTCTTC,CASSLWRGGNYNEQFF
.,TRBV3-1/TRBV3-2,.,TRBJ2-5,TGTGCCAGCAGCCAAGCTGGAGGGGTGGAGACCCAGTACTTC,CASSQAGGVETQYF
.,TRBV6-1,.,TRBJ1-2,TGTGCCAGCAGTGAAATTGGGCAGCAATACCAAAAGAACTATGGCTACACCTTC,CASSEIGQQYQKNYGYTF
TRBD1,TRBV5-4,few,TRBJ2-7,TGTGCCAGCAGCTTGAGGACAGGTTGGACCTCCGAGCAGTACTTC,CASSLRTGWTSEQYF
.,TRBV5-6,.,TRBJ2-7,TGTGCCAGCAGCTTGGGTGGGGCGACCTACGAGCAGTACTTC,CASSLGGATYEQYF
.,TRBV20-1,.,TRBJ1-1,TGCAGTGCTAGTGGACTCCGGGGTGCTTTCTTT,CSASGLRGAFF
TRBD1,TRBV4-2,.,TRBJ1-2,TGTGCCAGCAGCCAAGATGACAGGGGTAATCGTGGCTACACCTTC,CASSQDDRGNRGYTF
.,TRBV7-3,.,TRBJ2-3,TGTGCCAGCAGCTTCTACGGGTCCACAGATACGCAGTATTTT,CASSFYGSTDTQYF
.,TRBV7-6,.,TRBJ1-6,TGTGCCAGCAGCCCCCGGGGGGAACTATATTCACCCCTCCACTTT,CASSPRGELYSPLHF
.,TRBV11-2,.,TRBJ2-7,TGTGCCAGCAGCTTATTTCTCGAGCAGTACTTC,CASSLFLEQYF
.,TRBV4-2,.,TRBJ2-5,TGTGCCAGCAGCCAAGATCTCCGGGAGACCCAGTACTTC,CASSQDLRETQYF
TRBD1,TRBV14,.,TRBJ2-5,TGTGCCAGCAGCCCCTGGACAGGGGGCGGACAAGAGACCCAGTACTTC,CASSPWTGGGQETQYF
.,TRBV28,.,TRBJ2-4,TGTGCCAGCACCGTTCCCGCAGGAAACATTCAGTACTTC,CASTVPAGNIQYF
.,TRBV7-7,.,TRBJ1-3,TGTGCTAGCAGCTTAGCCCCGGGAGGTGGTGGAAACACCATATATTTT,CASSLAPGGGGNTIYF
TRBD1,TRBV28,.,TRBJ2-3,TGTGCCAGCAGTCGGGACAGGGGGCGCGGAGATACGCAGTATTTT,CASSRDRGRGDTQYF
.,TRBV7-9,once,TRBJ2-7,TGTGCCAGCAGCTTAGGACAGGTCAGCTCCTACGAGCAGTACTTC,CASSLGQVSSYEQYF
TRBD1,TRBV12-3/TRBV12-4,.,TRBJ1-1,TGTGCCAGCAGTTTAGGGGACAGGGAAGCTTTCTTT,CASSLGDREAFF
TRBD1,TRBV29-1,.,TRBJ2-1,TGCAGCACGCCGGGACAGGGGGCTTACAATGAGCAGTTCTTC,CSTPGQGAYNEQFF
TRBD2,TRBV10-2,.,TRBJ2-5,TGCGCCAGCAGTCCACAGCGGGGCGAGACCCAGTACTTC,CASSPQRGETQYF
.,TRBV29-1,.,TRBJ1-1,TGCAGCGTTGAGCCAGTGCGGGACACTGAAGCTTTCTTT,CSVEPVRDTEAFF
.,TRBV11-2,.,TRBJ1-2,TGTGCCAGCAGCTCCACGCGGTCGGGTCAAACGCCAACGGACTATGGCTACACCTTC,CASSSTRSGQTPTDYGYTF
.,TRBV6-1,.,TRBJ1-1,TGTGCCAGCAGTTCCCCAGGGCGTCTGAACACTGAAGCTTTCTTT,CASSSPGRLNTEAFF
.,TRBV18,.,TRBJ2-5,TGTGCCAGCTCACCCCCCAGGGGTGCGACCCAGTACTTC,CASSPPRGATQYF
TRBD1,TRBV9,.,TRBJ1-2,TGTGCCAGCAGCGTAGGGGACAGGGGGCTCAACACCTTC,CASSVGDRGLNTF
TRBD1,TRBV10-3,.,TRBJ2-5,TGTGCCATCAGTACCGGGACAGGGGTCCAAGAGACCCAGTACTTC,CAISTGTGVQETQYF
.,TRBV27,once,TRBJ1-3,TGTGCCAGCAGTTTCCTTTTCGGAAACACCATATATTTT,CASSFLFGNTIYF
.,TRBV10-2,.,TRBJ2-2,TGCGCCAGCAGTACTGAAGAGGACACCGGGGAGCTGTTTTTT,CASSTEEDTGELFF
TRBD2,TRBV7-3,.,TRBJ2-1,TGTGCCAGCAGCTTAACCTCAAGGACTAGCGGGGGGGCTGGTGAGCAGTTCTTC,CASSLTSRTSGGAGEQFF